The TCR beta chain under discussion was sequenced for a study of blood T cell repertoires in COVID-19. Across the study: The analysed material was cDNA or gDNA that came from T cells, B-cell-depleted T cells, or PBMCs.

Participants were aged roughly 18 to 90 years, lived in some 23 US areas, and enrolled virtually. Two negative PCRs, clearance, or symptom resolution characterized the recovered Cohort 3 donors. The assay was immunoSEQ multiplex PCR, and TCRdb's table has in-frame clones only and misses some. The sample lists approximately 230,000 clones; just over 90% were seen once. The CDR3 has 15 residues. J was trimmed by 6 bases and V by 3 bases; bases with no gene match: 11. Germline V gene lookup returns CDR1 KGHSH and CDR2 LQKENI. The chain combines TRBV18 with TRBJ2-7; 7 nucleotides match TRBD2. Input material: PBMCs or T cells enriched from blood (not recorded which). This receptor was obtained from a young woman who had recovered from COVID-19. Written as DNA, the CDR3 is TGTGCCAGCTCACCCCTAGCGGACCTCGGTACCGAGCAGTACTTC. Translated, it gives CASSPLADLGTEQYF. Supplemented by reference TRBV18 and TRBJ2-7, the full variable domain reads NAGVMQNPRHLVRRRGQEARLRCSPMKGHSHVYWYRQLPEEGLKFMVYLQKENIIDESGMPKERFSAEFPKEGPSILRIQQVVRGDSAAYFCASSPLADLGTEQYFGPGTRLTVT.